The 4 T cell receptor beta chains in this list originate from one sample, sequenced in a study of read filtering for tumor transcriptome and immune sequencing. The library was built from about 400 ng RNA with molecular barcoded adaptors for alpha/delta and beta/gamma chains. TCRdb fed the reads into MiXCR, producing one record per CDR3 protein. The sample has tens of thousands of distinct CDR3 sequences; about 22% are singletons. Sequencing used a population of CD138-negative cells sorted from bone marrow. These receptors were collected from a donor at least 40 years old with multiple myeloma.

This sequence joins TRBV3-1 and TRBJ2-5; perhaps TRBD1 as D (5 bases). V lost 0 bases and J lost 12, with 17 bases in between. The V gene's germline CDR1 is LGHDT and CDR2 YNNKEL (reference sequence). CDR3 length: 14 residues. CDR3 DNA sequence: TGTGCCAGCAGCCAAGATCTACCTAGGGGTCAGAAGTACTTC. Translating gives CASSQDLPRGQKYF.

There are many counts of this clonotype. The J gene is TRBJ1-1, the V gene TRBV28; D perhaps matches TRBD1 (6 bases). V lost 4 bases to trimming and J lost 7 bases, with 10 bases between them. CDR1 and CDR2 (germline): MDHEN, SYDVKM. The CDR3 has 12 residues. DNA of the CDR3: TGTGCCAGCAGTTGGGGGCGGGATGAAGCTTTCTTT. Its protein product is CASSWGRDEAFF.

The table lists this clonotype with a few counts. V is TRBV11-2 and J is TRBJ2-7; possible D gene TRBD2, 7 bases. This CDR3 region has 14 residues. V was clipped by 3 bases and J by 3 bases, with 12 bases between them. Germline CDR1 is SGHAT and CDR2 is FQNNGV. CDR3 loop: CASSFGGGSYEQYF. As DNA, the CDR3 is TGTGCCAGCAGCTTCGGGGGCGGGAGCTACGAGCAGTACTTC. Drawing the rest from reference TRBV11-2 and TRBJ2-7, the complete variable domain is EAGVAQSPRYKIIEKRQSVAFWCNPISGHATLYWYQQILGQGPKLLIQFQNNGVVDDSQLPKDRFSAERLKGVDSTLKIQPAKLEDSAVYLCASSFGGGSYEQYFGPGTRLTVT.

The table lists this clonotype with many counts. CDR3 sequence (DNA): TGCAGCGTTGCTAGGACAGCGGGTGAAGCTTTCTTT. Amino acids: CSVARTAGEAFF. The chain has TRBV29-1 and TRBJ1-1; possibly TRBD1 for D (6 bases). CDR3 length equals 12 residues. The V gene lost 4 bases and the J gene lost 7 bases, with 13 bases spanning the gap. CDR1 is SQVTM, CDR2 ANQGSEA, per germline. Using reference TRBV29-1 and TRBJ1-1 for the parts outside the CDR3, the full variable domain is SAVISQKPSRDICQRGTSLTIQCQVDSQVTMMFWYRQQPGQSLTLIATANQGSEATYESGFVIDKFPISRPNLTFSTLTVSNMSPEDSSIYLCSVARTAGEAFFGQGTRLTVV.